This T cell receptor (beta chain) was captured in a study of identical twins. V was pared by 2 bases and J by 2 bases, with 13 bases between. The CDR3 loop spans 15 amino acids. CDR1 and CDR2 from the germline V gene are SGHRS and YFSETQ. This clonotype was recorded many times. TCRdb re-analysed the 5' RACE reads in MiXCR, keeping a single row per CDR3 protein. The sample yields hundreds of thousands of distinct CDR3 sequences, roughly 18% seen once. The same data also went into a second study, on T cells expressing NK-cell markers.

J is TRBJ2-5 and V is TRBV5-1; possible D gene TRBD2, 5 bases. What was sequenced was PBMCs. This clonotype was sampled from a woman between 18 and 29 years old in good health. CDR3 residues: CASSFSALSQETQYF. The CDR3 bases are TGCGCCAGCAGCTTTAGCGCACTGAGTCAAGAGACCCAGTACTTC.